The 25 T cell receptor beta chains reported below all come from one sample, sequenced in a study of cytomegalovirus exposure and HLA in healthy donors. PCR amplification relied on 60 Vbeta primers (plus 13 Jbeta primers). Profiling relied on immunoSEQ multiplex PCR, and the TCRdb table lists in-frame clones only, not all of them. Of 150,000 to 200,000 clones in the sample, 65% to 70% were seen once. The sequenced material came from PBMCs. The receptors originated from a woman aged 18-35 years in good health and CMV-seropositive.

The genes are TRBV10-1 and TRBJ2-5, with 11 bases lining up with TRBD1. With V trimmed by 3 bases and J by 4 bases, 7 bases remained unmatched. The CDR3 has 16 residues. CDR1 is WNHNN and CDR2 is SYGVQD in the germline V gene (reference sequence). CDR3 region: CASSDRDRGTLETQYF. CDR3 sequence (DNA): TGCGCCAGCAGTGACCGGGACAGGGGGACCCTAGAGACCCAGTACTTC.

This clone was observed a few times. The chain combines TRBV28 with TRBJ2-5; 10 bases line up with TRBD2. The CDR3 is made up of 16 amino acids. The V gene end was trimmed by 5 bases and the J gene end by 3 bases; junction bases not matched to a gene: 9. Germline loops: CDR1 MDHEN, CDR2 SYDVKM. CDR3 DNA sequence: TGTGCCAGCAGTCTTAGCGGGAGGAGCGTAAAAGAGACCCAGTACTTC. This encodes CASSLSGRSVKETQYF.

The V and J genes are TRBV7-2 and TRBJ2-7; 8 nucleotides agree with TRBD2. Germline V CDR1 and CDR2: SGHTA, FQGNSA. Losses at the gene ends were 1 base for V and 1 base for J; bases not matched to a gene: 3. The CDR3 has 15 residues. CDR3 residues: CASSLGRGVSYEQYF. DNA of the CDR3: TGTGCCAGCAGCTTAGGGCGGGGGGTATCCTACGAGCAGTACTTC.

The genes are TRBV29-1 and TRBJ2-1; 8 nucleotides agree with TRBD2. Germline V CDR1 and CDR2: SQVTM, ANQGSEA. This CDR3 contains 15 residues. V shed 0 bases, J shed 3 bases, and the junction held 4 bases outside the gene matches. Here the CDR3 DNA reads TGCAGCGTTGAAGACCCTAGCGGGTTCTACAATGAGCAGTTCTTC. Protein product: CSVEDPSGFYNEQFF.

The rearrangement joins TRBV5-1 to TRBJ2-7, with D tentatively TRBD2 (7 bases). Germline V gives CDR1 SGHRS, CDR2 YFSETQ. Between the trimmed V and J ends, which lost 0 bases and 0 bases, there was a span of 16 bases. CDR3 length equals 17 residues. CDR3 nucleotide sequence: TGCGCCAGCAGCTTGGAATTGGCGGGGGCAAGCTCCTACGAGCAGTACTTC. It codes for CASSLELAGASSYEQYF.

V and J are TRBV4-3 and TRBJ1-1; D is possibly TRBD1 (5 bases). From germline, CDR1 is LGHNA and CDR2 YSLEER. There are 15 residues in the CDR3. The V and J ends lost 4 bases and 7 bases respectively, with 19 bases between them. The CDR3 DNA follows: TGCGCCAGCAGCCCGCGGGACGGGGGATGGTTTGAAGCTTTCTTT. Protein: CASSPRDGGWFEAFF.

In its sample, this clone was seen once. The chain is built from TRBV9 and TRBJ2-1; TRBD2 matches at 12 bases. CDR1 and CDR2 from the germline V gene are SGDLS and YYNGEE. Germline trimming cut 1 base from V and 6 bases from J; bases unmatched to any gene: 2. The CDR3 is 15 amino acids. The CDR3 DNA follows: TGTGCCAGCAGCGTACTAGCGGGAGGGGCCAATGAGCAGTTCTTC. Translated: CASSVLAGGANEQFF.

The rearrangement joins TRBV27 to TRBJ2-3; the match to TRBD2 covers 10 bases. This CDR3 contains 16 residues. J lost 0 bases, V lost 6 bases, and 6 bases had no gene match. Germline assignment: CDR1 MNHEY and CDR2 SMNVEV (reference sequence). In DNA, the CDR3 is TGTGCCAGCAGGTCGTCGACTAGCGGGAGCACAGATACGCAGTATTTT. Its protein product is CASRSSTSGSTDTQYF.

This clone was seen only a few times. The chain links TRBV6-5 to TRBJ1-2; 8 nucleotides line up with TRBD1. The CDR3 length is 15 residues. Looked up from germline, CDR1 is MNHEY and CDR2 is SVGAGI. V lost 0 bases to trimming and J lost 7 bases; unmatched junction nucleotides: 7. CDR3 sequence reads: CASSYSPTGEGGYTF. Here the CDR3 DNA reads TGTGCCAGCAGTTACTCCCCGACAGGGGAGGGTGGCTACACCTTC.

This clone was seen only a few times. The chain uses TRBV30 and TRBJ1-2, with 8 bases matching TRBD1. The CDR3 is made up of 13 amino acids. In germline, CDR1 is GTSNPN, CDR2 SVGIG (reference sequence). J lost 3 bases, V lost 4 bases, and 4 bases had no gene match. CDR3 coding DNA: TGTGCCTGGACTAGGACAGGGCACTATGGCTACACCTTC. This translates into CAWTRTGHYGYTF.

The rearrangement uses TRBV10-1 and TRBJ1-1, with a tentative D call TRBD1 (5 bases). There are 14 residues in the CDR3. Trimming pared 4 bases from V and 4 bases from J, leaving 13 bases between. In germline, CDR1 is WNHNN, CDR2 SYGVQD (reference sequence). The CDR3 DNA sequence: TGCGCCAGCAGTGGGGGGGACCCAGGCACTGAAGCTTTCTTT. Protein product: CASSGGDPGTEAFF.

V and J are TRBV4-3 and TRBJ2-7; D remains unclear. The CDR3 covers 15 residues. CDR1 LGHNA and CDR2 YSLEER come from the germline V gene. V lost 0 bases to trimming and J lost 2 bases, with 11 bases between them. Here the CDR3 reads CASSQEPGLPYEQYF. The DNA for the CDR3 is TGCGCCAGCAGCCAAGAGCCAGGTCTTCCCTACGAGCAGTACTTC.

J is TRBJ1-4 and V is TRBV14; TRBD1 might be the D (6 bases). Germline V gives CDR1 SGHDN, CDR2 FVKESK. The CDR3 has 15 amino acids. V was cut by 2 bases and J by 5 bases, with 12 bases left in between. The CDR3 sequence: CASSQTRQANEKLFF. The CDR3 DNA is TGTGCCAGCAGCCAAACACGACAGGCGAATGAAAAACTGTTTTTT.

This clone was seen a single time. The chain recombines TRBV18 with TRBJ1-1; D call uncertain. The CDR3 is made up of 16 amino acids. Trimming removed 0 bases at V and 2 bases at J, with 13 bases between. CDR1 and CDR2 (germline): KGHSH, LQKENI. In nucleotides, the CDR3 is TGTGCCAGCTCACCACCCCAGGCCACTCGTAACACTGAAGCTTTCTTT. It yields the protein CASSPPQATRNTEAFF. The full variable domain, with the rest looked up from reference TRBV18 and TRBJ1-1, is NAGVMQNPRHLVRRRGQEARLRCSPMKGHSHVYWYRQLPEEGLKFMVYLQKENIIDESGMPKERFSAEFPKEGPSILRIQQVVRGDSAAYFCASSPPQATRNTEAFFGQGTRLTVV.

The chain uses TRBV23-1 and TRBJ1-5, with a possible D match to TRBD1 (6 bases). TRBV23-1 is an open reading frame, and its role is uncertain. The CDR3 consists of 16 residues. The V end lost 3 bases, the J end lost 3 bases, and 15 bases lay between the germline ends. CDR3 region: CASSHQTGPVNQPQHF. The CDR3 DNA sequence: TGCGCCAGCAGTCACCAAACAGGGCCAGTCAATCAGCCCCAGCATTTT.

V and J are TRBV7-9 and TRBJ1-5; 8 bases line up with TRBD1. Germline CDR1 reads SEHNR; CDR2 reads FQNEAQ (reference sequence). V shed 5 bases and J 4 bases; nucleotides not matched to a gene: 4. CDR3 length: 14 amino acids. CDR3 nucleotide sequence: TGTGCCAGCAGCGCAGGGGGCAGGAATCAGCCCCAGCATTTT. It encodes CASSAGGRNQPQHF.

V usage is TRBV30 and J usage is TRBJ2-5; the match to TRBD2 covers 14 bases. Near its end, the DNA agrees better with TRBJ2-7, so the J call may be wrong. The CDR3 runs to 15 residues. Germline-derived CDR1 and CDR2 are GTSNPN and SVGIG (reference sequence). The chain's CDR3 is CAWSGLAGGRGEQYF. CDR3 sequence (DNA): TGTGCCTGGAGCGGACTAGCGGGGGGCCGGGGCGAGCAGTACTTC.

This chain links TRBV7-9 with TRBJ1-5; possibly TRBD1 for D (6 bases). Trimming pared 1 base from V and 3 bases from J, leaving 19 bases between. The CDR3 spans 18 residues. Germline V gives CDR1 SEHNR, CDR2 FQNEAQ (reference sequence). CDR3 sequence: CASSLGVSRTVSNQPQHF. The CDR3 bases are TGTGCCAGCAGCTTAGGGGTTAGTAGGACAGTCTCCAATCAGCCCCAGCATTTT.

This chain uses TRBV11-2 with TRBJ2-7; 10 nucleotides line up with TRBD1. This CDR3 is 13 amino acids long. Germline CDR1 is SGHAT and CDR2 is FQNNGV. Trimming took 5 bases from V and 6 from J; bases not matched to a gene: 4. CDR3 bases: TGTGCCAGCAGCGTAAGGGACAGGGGCGAGCAGTACTTC. Translation: CASSVRDRGEQYF.

This clone was seen a handful of times. V usage is TRBV5-4 and J usage is TRBJ2-1, with 9 bases aligning to TRBD2. This CDR3 is built from 15 residues. V gave up 2 bases and J gave up 8 bases; unmatched junction bases: 8. Germline V gives CDR1 SGHNT, CDR2 YYREEE (reference sequence). CDR3 sequence (DNA): TGTGCCAGCAGCTTCGGACTAGCGTTCATGGATGAGCAGTTCTTC. It specifies CASSFGLAFMDEQFF.

V usage is TRBV5-6 and J usage is TRBJ1-4, with TRBD1 matching over 8 bases. V lost 5 bases to trimming and J lost 7 bases; unmatched junction nucleotides: 10. CDR1 is SGHDT, CDR2 YYEEEE, per germline. The CDR3 length is 15 residues. The CDR3 DNA sequence: TGTGCCAGCAGTCGGAGACAGGGGCCGATTGAAAAACTGTTTTTT. Its protein product is CASSRRQGPIEKLFF.

The chain joins TRBV5-4 to TRBJ2-2; TRBD1 aligns across 7 bases. With 4 bases clipped from V and 7 bases from J, the junction kept 4 bases outside the gene matches. Per germline, CDR1 SGHNT and CDR2 YYREEE (reference sequence). The length of the CDR3 is 13 residues. The DNA for the CDR3 is TGTGCCAGCAGCCCATGGACAGGCGGGGAGCTGTTTTTT. This gives the protein CASSPWTGGELFF.

This chain connects TRBV7-9 to TRBJ2-5; TRBD2 agrees at 7 bases. After removal of 3 bases from V and 2 bases from J, the junction contained 6 bases not matched to a gene. The CDR3 has 15 amino acids. Germline assignment: CDR1 SEHNR and CDR2 FQNEAQ (reference sequence). CDR3 nucleotides: TGTGCCAGCAGCTTGGTCGGGGGGTGGCAAGAGACCCAGTACTTC. Its protein is CASSLVGGWQETQYF.

This clone was seen only a few times. This chain uses TRBV15 with TRBJ2-7; 8 bases line up with TRBD1. Germline V gene sequence: CDR1 LNHNV, CDR2 YYDKDF (reference sequence). The CDR3 sequence is 13 residues long. Germline trimming cut 6 bases from V and 2 bases from J; bases unmatched to any gene: 3. The CDR3 protein is CATSLDRAYEQYF. The CDR3 DNA is TGTGCCACCAGTTTGGACAGGGCCTACGAGCAGTACTTC. Full variable domain (rest looked up from reference TRBV15 and TRBJ2-7): DAMVIQNPRYQVTQFGKPVTLSCSQTLNHNVMYWYQQKSSQAPKLLFHYYDKDFNNEADTPDNFQSRRPNTSFCFLDIRSPGLGDTAMYLCATSLDRAYEQYFGPGTRLTVT.

This chain uses TRBV7-2 with TRBJ2-2; D is undetermined. Germline assignment: CDR1 SGHTA and CDR2 FQGNSA. This CDR3 has 15 amino acids. Trimming removed 2 bases at V and 8 bases at J, with 15 bases between. CDR3 sequence: CASSLTGPGVGELFF. The CDR3 coding sequence is TGTGCCAGCAGCTTAACGGGTCCCGGCGTAGGGGAGCTGTTTTTT.